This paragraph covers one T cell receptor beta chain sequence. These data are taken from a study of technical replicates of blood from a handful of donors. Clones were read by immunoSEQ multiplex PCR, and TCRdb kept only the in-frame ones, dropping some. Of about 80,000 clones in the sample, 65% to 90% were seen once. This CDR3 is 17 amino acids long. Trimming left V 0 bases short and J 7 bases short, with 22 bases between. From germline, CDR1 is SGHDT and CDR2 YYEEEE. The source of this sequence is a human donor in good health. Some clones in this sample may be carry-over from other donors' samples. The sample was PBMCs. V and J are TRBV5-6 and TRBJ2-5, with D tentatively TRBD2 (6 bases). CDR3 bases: TGTGCCAGCAGCTTGGGGGGTTCGGGAGCCAGAGAGGGGACCCAGTACTTC. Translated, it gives CASSLGGSGAREGTQYF.